What follows is one T cell receptor beta chain and its context. The protocol was immunoSEQ multiplex PCR, while the TCRdb copy is restricted to in-frame clones and leaves out a portion. The top ten hold 7.5% to 10% of the sample, which has approximately 40,000 clones, over 80% seen once. The data derive from a study of OX40 agonist ivuxolimab in advanced cancers. In germline, CDR1 is SGHDN, CDR2 FVKESK. The CDR3 totals 13 residues. V was clipped by 3 bases and J by 15 bases, with 18 bases between them. This TCR came from an adult with an advanced solid tumor such as melanoma, head and neck, liver or kidney cancer. The chain couples TRBV14 to TRBJ2-1; possibly TRBD2 for D (6 bases). The material sequenced was CD4+ or CD8+ T cells sorted from blood, taken in a trial of the OX40 agonist ivuxolimab. CDR3 sequence: CASSQGGPNVGFF. In DNA, the CDR3 is TGTGCCAGCAGCCAGGGGGGACCCAACGTTGGGTTCTTC.